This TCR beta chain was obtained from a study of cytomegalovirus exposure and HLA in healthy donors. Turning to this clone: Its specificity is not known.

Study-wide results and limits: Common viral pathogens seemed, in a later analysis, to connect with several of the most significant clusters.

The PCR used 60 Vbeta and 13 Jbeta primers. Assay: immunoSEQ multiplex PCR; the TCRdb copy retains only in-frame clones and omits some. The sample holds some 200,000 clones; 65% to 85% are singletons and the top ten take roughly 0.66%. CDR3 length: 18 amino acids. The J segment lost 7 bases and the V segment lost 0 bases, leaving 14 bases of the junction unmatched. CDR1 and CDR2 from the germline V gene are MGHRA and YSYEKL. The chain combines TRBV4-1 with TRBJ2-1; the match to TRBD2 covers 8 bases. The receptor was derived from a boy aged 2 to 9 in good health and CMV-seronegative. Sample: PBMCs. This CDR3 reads CASSQDYGPSGSWNEQFF. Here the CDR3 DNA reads TGCGCCAGCAGCCAAGATTATGGCCCTAGCGGGTCGTGGAATGAGCAGTTCTTC.